The 8 T cell receptor beta chains listed next were all sequenced from one sample in a study of blood T cell repertoires in COVID-19 (dated by TCRdb to the early 2020s). Library method: the immunoSEQ multiplex PCR assay. Sourced from immuneACCESS, this table was stored by TCRdb with only in-frame sequences that have V and J called. A share of the clones is absent; for the studies checked, an unresolved V gene accounts for under half, and the remainder has no known explanation. For this sample there are about 63,000 clones; 70% to 85% appear just once. The ten top clones hold around 32% of the sample. Sequenced input: peripheral blood. The receptors were gathered from a human donor in a cohort sampled during active COVID-19.

The chain carries TRBV6-5 and TRBJ2-1; D not certain. Per germline, CDR1 MNHEY and CDR2 SVGAGI. Trimming shortened V by 4 bases and J by 0 bases, and 10 bases separated the two germline ends. This CDR3 has 15 residues. The CDR3 region has the DNA TGTGCCAGCAGTTCGGCAGGTAACTCCTACAATGAGCAGTTCTTC. Translated: CASSSAGNSYNEQFF.

This chain joins TRBV29-1 and TRBJ2-1, with TRBD2 matching 10 bases. The CDR3 length is 14 residues. Germline V lookup: CDR1 SQVTM, CDR2 ANQGSEA. J was trimmed by 6 bases and V by 3 bases; bases with no gene match: 5. CDR3 amino acids: CSVDVSGRRNEQFF. The CDR3 nucleotides read TGCAGCGTTGATGTTAGCGGGAGGCGCAATGAGCAGTTCTTC.

V and J are TRBV6-5 and TRBJ2-1; possible D gene TRBD2, 5 bases. The germline V and J ends were trimmed by 4 bases and 0 bases, with 10 bases remaining between them. The CDR3 extends over 15 amino acids. Germline V CDR1 and CDR2: MNHEY, SVGAGI. CDR3 sequence reads: CASSLERPSYNEQFF. CDR3 nucleotides: TGTGCCAGCAGTTTAGAGCGGCCCTCCTACAATGAGCAGTTCTTC.

The rearrangement uses TRBV30 and TRBJ2-7; D gene unclear. There are 14 residues in the CDR3. The V end was cut by 0 bases, the J end by 6 bases, with 15 bases between. Germline assignment: CDR1 GTSNPN and CDR2 SVGIG (reference sequence). The chain's CDR3 is CAWSVTPASGEQYF. As DNA, the CDR3 is TGTGCCTGGAGTGTCACCCCTGCCTCGGGCGAGCAGTACTTC.

V and J are TRBV11-2 and TRBJ1-5; D gene unclear. Germline V lookup: CDR1 SGHAT, CDR2 FQNNGV. V dropped 2 bases and J dropped 6 bases, with 11 bases sitting between them. The CDR3 extends over 14 amino acids. The DNA of the CDR3 is TGTGCCAGCAGCTTACCCGGGGATGGTCAGCCCCAGCATTTT. Its translation is CASSLPGDGQPQHF.

The chain uses TRBV7-2 and TRBJ2-3, with 8 bases that match TRBD2. The V gene end was trimmed by 7 bases and the J gene end by 2 bases; junction bases not matched to a gene: 8. Germline-derived CDR1 and CDR2 are SGHTA and FQGNSA. The CDR3 has 15 amino acids. In DNA, the CDR3 is TGTGCCAGCACCCGGGGGGGATATGCCACAGATACGCAGTATTTT. This codes for CASTRGGYATDTQYF.

The chain employs TRBV3-1 (or the pseudogene TRBV3-2) and TRBJ2-7, with 8 bases lining up with TRBD2. Germline V lookup: CDR1 LGHDT, CDR2 YNNKEL (reference sequence). The V segment lost 3 bases and the J segment 5 bases; nucleotides outside the gene matches: 9. This CDR3 is built from 15 residues. The DNA for the CDR3 is TGTGCCAGCAGCCAGCAAGCGGGAGTTATCAACGAGCAGTACTTC. Translated, it gives CASSQQAGVINEQYF.

The chain is built from TRBV6-1 and TRBJ2-3; TRBD2 matches at 9 bases. The CDR3 extends over 15 amino acids. The V and J ends lost 2 bases and 1 base, in that order; junction bases with no gene match: 1. Germline loops: CDR1 MNHNS, CDR2 SASEGT. In DNA, the CDR3 is TGTGCCAGCAGTGAAAGGACTAGCGGCACAGATACGCAGTATTTT. Protein: CASSERTSGTDTQYF.